This T cell receptor (beta chain) came from a study of neoadjuvant anti-PD-1 for oral cavity cancer. Across the study: Before surgery, most patients got three to four biweekly 3 mg/kg nivolumab doses. Patients without progression received a fourth nivolumab dose around day 43, then surgical resection on days 50-56.

Stated time point: after neoadjuvant nivolumab, at surgical resection. Stage II-IVA oral cavity squamous cell carcinoma was new and untreated by systemic or radiation therapy. Patients had HPV-negative, locally advanced oral cavity squamous cell carcinoma. Here immunoSEQ multiplex PCR was the method, and the copy in TCRdb shows in-frame clones only, minus some. The sample contains fewer than 90,000 clones, about 85% of which appear only once. This clone was seen a few times. CDR3 length: 14 residues. Germline V gene sequence: CDR1 LNHDA, CDR2 SQIVND (reference sequence). With 4 bases removed from V and 5 bases from J, the gap between germline ends came to 14 bases.

V is TRBV19 and J is TRBJ2-5; no definite D call. This receptor was obtained from a person aged 35-79 years with oral cavity squamous cell carcinoma. The input for sequencing was PBMCs, taken after nivolumab (anti-PD-1) treatment. The CDR3 loop reads CASSTVRGVETQYF. The CDR3 region has the DNA TGTGCCAGTAGTACTGTTAGAGGAGTGGAGACCCAGTACTTC.